This T cell receptor beta chain stems from a study of cytomegalovirus exposure and HLA in healthy donors. Profiling relied on immunoSEQ multiplex PCR, and the TCRdb table lists in-frame clones only, not all of them. The table has about 250,000 clones, about 90% seen once. V was clipped by 1 base and J by 2 bases, with 12 bases between them. The CDR3 loop spans 15 amino acids. CDR1 LNHNV and CDR2 YYDKDF come from the germline V gene (reference sequence). As for this clone: The antigen is undetermined.

Whole-study results and caveats: Researchers reported that a few CMV-associated chains were confirmed in vitro as CMV antigen-specific.

The rearrangement links TRBV15 to TRBJ2-7; no definite D call. The sample taken for sequencing was PBMCs. The sequence was collected from a man aged 18 to 29 in good health and CMV-seropositive. The CDR3 protein is CATSRAIEVTYEQYF. The CDR3 DNA follows: TGTGCCACCAGCAGAGCCATCGAGGTTACCTACGAGCAGTACTTC.